This T cell receptor (beta chain) comes out of a study of T cells in Graves' hyperthyroidism and ophthalmopathy. Germline assignment: CDR1 LNHDA and CDR2 SQIVND (reference sequence). This CDR3 contains 13 residues. Diagnoses used clinical symptoms, serum thyroxine and TRAb, thyroid ultrasound and orbital computed tomography. Regions amplified from RNA transcripts were the TCR beta CDR3 regions. First-round RT-PCR targeting the TCR CDR3 was performed with the HTBI primer set. TCRdb processed the multiplex PCR reads anew with MiXCR; each CDR3 protein has one entry. The repertoire holds some 360,000 distinct CDR3 sequences, with more than 11% as singletons.

The TCR sequence derives from a woman aged 55-75 years with Graves' hyperthyroidism. The V gene is TRBV19, the J gene TRBJ1-2; no clear D. The sample was blood. The CDR3 here is CAASGISNYGYTF. As DNA, the CDR3 is TGTGCAGCGTCGGGAATTTCTAACTATGGCTACACCTTC.